This T cell receptor beta chain was found in a study of regulatory T cells in long-lasting Graves disease. Sequencing libraries for TCR beta were prepared with iRepertoire HTBI primers and Arm-PCR of CDR3 regions. Authors' methods: Samples jointly harbored 60 to 65 TRBV and about 15 TRBJ segments. TCRdb re-called the multiplex PCR reads with MiXCR, one entry per CDR3 protein. TCRdb's processing, not the study's, gives the V and J calls here. The data show 400,000 to 500,000 distinct CDR3 sequences, with 12% to 15% seen just once and approximately 17% held by the top ten. Germline CDR1 reads MGHDK; CDR2 reads SYGVNS. This CDR3 region has 16 residues. V lost 2 bases and J lost 3; bases outside the gene matches: 3. The time point denotes: newly diagnosed GD, antithyroid drugs for less than 3 months. Extracted RNA from PBMCs served as the source of the TCR library. The data were also submitted as part of a second study, on T cells in Graves' hyperthyroidism and ophthalmopathy. That work adds: Blood shared most expanded thyroid clonotypes above 0.001.

The receptor was isolated from a woman aged 45-60 years with Graves disease. The V and J genes are TRBV25-1 and TRBJ2-1; 11 bases fit TRBD1. The sample in question was peripheral blood mononuclear cells (PBMCs), obtained at new diagnosis, from a patient treated with antithyroid drugs. The CDR3 DNA sequence: TGTGCCAGCAGTGAAGGGACAGGGGGTCTCTACAATGAGCAGTTCTTC. This sequence encodes CASSEGTGGLYNEQFF.